This T cell receptor (beta chain) was recovered during a study of CXCR3-negative and CXCR3-positive naive CD8 T cells. The CDR3 runs to 15 residues. CDR1 and CDR2 from the germline V gene are SGHTA and FQGNSA. Investigators sorted each CD8+ T cell subset in triplicate, taking around 290,000 cells each time. TRB cDNA was prepared as libraries by UMI-labeled 5' RACE. TCRdb reprocessed the 5' RACE reads and keeps a single row for each CDR3 protein, giving no DNA. This repertoire includes fewer than 140,000 distinct CDR3 sequences. Comment on this clonotype: The antigen remains undetermined.

Findings and limits, study-wide: Similar TRBV-TRBJ gene usage was seen in naive CXCR3-negative and CXCR3-positive cells, but not in memory cells. CXCR3-negative naive cells had less hydrophobic TRB CDR3s than did CXCR3-positive naive cells. In cryopreserved cells, CXCR3 expression partially decreased, and fresh PBMCs were used in most assays. Both naive subsets had comparably high diversity; memory CD8+ cells much lower.

The sequence derives from a human donor in good health. Some clones in this sample may be carry-over from other donors' samples. The chain links TRBV7-2 to TRBJ2-7; TCRdb's D gene call, TRBD1, goes unchecked for lack of DNA. The sequenced material came from naive CXCR3+ CD8+ T cells from blood. Subset here: CD45RO-CCR7+CD27+CD95- naive CD8+ T cells expressing CXCR3 (TNR3+). The CDR3 loop is CASRPRGVPIHEQYF.